This TCR beta chain was found in a study of blood T cells in healthy people across ages. Study-wide findings and caveats: Shifts in expanded clonotypes may have been confounded by donor CMV status, which was unknown.

This clonotype has just a few counts. Its antigen is undetermined. Through a sample-barcoded 5' primer and a J-beta primer mix, a second PCR was run for about 7 to 12 cycles. A template-switch adaptor that had 12 random nucleotides put a tag on each cDNA molecule. TCRdb re-analysed the 5' RACE reads in MiXCR, keeping a single row per CDR3 protein. The sample lists 1.5 million to 2 million distinct CDR3 sequences, roughly 52% occurring once. V was shortened by 4 bases and J by 10 bases, with 15 bases between the two germline ends. This CDR3 has 13 residues. CDR1 and CDR2 from the germline V gene are SGHRS and YFSETQ.

The receptor was isolated from a woman between 35 and 50 years old in good health. The chain has TRBV5-1 and TRBJ2-4; weak D call: TRBD1 (6 bases). Material: blood. As DNA, the CDR3 is TGCGCCAGCAGCGAACAGGGTTTAGAGATTCAGTACTTC. Its protein product is CASSEQGLEIQYF.